This TCR beta chain was recovered during a study of identical twins. A universal primer site came from template switching; cDNA carried unique molecular identifiers. One entry per CDR3 protein results from TCRdb running MiXCR on the 5' RACE reads. The profile shows approximately 550,000 distinct CDR3 sequences, 20% to 25% of them singletons. The sample holds a few counts of this clonotype. Another study also made use of these data, one on yellow fever vaccine responses in identical twins. That source notes: As reported, the vaccine T cell response of twins seemed partly convergent and partly personalized.

Sequencing was performed on CD4+ T cells sorted from blood. The clonotype comes from a woman aged 18-29 years in good health.

The CDR3 is CATRGTGTVNTEAFF. CDR3 bases: TGTGCCACCAGGGGAACCGGGACAGTCAACACTGAAGCTTTCTTT. The chain uses TRBV24-1 and TRBJ1-1, with 7 bases matching TRBD1. The CDR3 runs to 15 residues. Trimming removed 7 bases from V and 2 bases from J; junction bases left unmatched: 9. Germline CDR1 and CDR2: KGHDR and SFDVKD.